The 10 T cell receptor beta chains in this list originate from one sample, sequenced in a study of OX40 agonist ivuxolimab in advanced cancers. Produced via immunoSEQ multiplex PCR; TCRdb's table is partial and in-frame only. The repertoire holds approximately 70,000 clones, with 88% as singletons. This specimen was CD4+ or CD8+ T cells sorted from blood, taken in a trial of the OX40 agonist ivuxolimab. These receptors were obtained from an adult with an advanced solid tumor such as melanoma, head and neck, liver or kidney cancer.

The chain joins TRBV6-5 to TRBJ2-7; TRBD2 is a possible D gene (5 bases). The CDR3 is made up of 13 amino acids. Germline loops: CDR1 MNHEY, CDR2 SVGAGI. Trimming left V 6 bases short and J 3 bases short, with 12 bases between. The CDR3 sequence: CASRHDGIYEQYF. The CDR3 nucleotides are TGTGCCAGCAGACATGACGGGATCTACGAGCAGTACTTC.

The rearrangement links TRBV28 to TRBJ2-7; the match to TRBD2 covers 12 bases. After removal of 10 bases from V and 11 bases from J, the junction contained 12 bases not matched to a gene. CDR3 length equals 13 residues. Germline values: CDR1 MDHEN, CDR2 SYDVKM. The CDR3 loop reads CATGGLAGAGKYF. CDR3 DNA sequence: TGTGCCACCGGGGGACTAGCGGGTGCTGGGAAGTACTTC.

The chain recombines TRBV11-3 with TRBJ1-5; D gene unclear. CDR1 is SGHNT and CDR2 is YENEEA in the germline V gene. V was pared by 5 bases and J by 1 base, with 12 bases between. The CDR3 has 15 amino acids. The DNA of the CDR3 is TGTGCCAGCAGCGCGGGTGGGCCCAGCAATCAGCCCCAGCATTTT. Its protein product is CASSAGGPSNQPQHF.

The chain uses TRBV10-3 and TRBJ2-7; 8 bases match TRBD1. Germline CDR1 and CDR2: ENHRY and SYGVKD. Trimming took 8 bases from V and 4 from J; bases not matched to a gene: 10. This CDR3 comprises 14 residues. DNA for the CDR3: TGTGCCATCGGGTCTGGACAGGGCGCGTACGAGCAGTACTTC. This gives the protein CAIGSGQGAYEQYF.

The genes are TRBV27 and TRBJ1-5, with a possible D match to TRBD1 (5 bases). V lost 6 bases, J lost 0 bases, and 15 bases lay in between. In germline, CDR1 is MNHEY, CDR2 SMNVEV (reference sequence). The CDR3 contains 16 residues. CDR3 in amino acids: CASSSLGGGSNQPQHF. CDR3 nucleotides: TGTGCCAGCAGCAGCTTGGGGGGGGGTAGCAATCAGCCCCAGCATTTT.

V gene TRBV5-1 combines with J gene TRBJ2-3; D unclear. The V and J ends lost 4 bases and 6 bases respectively, with 18 bases between them. CDR1 and CDR2 (germline): SGHRS, YFSETQ. This CDR3 has 15 amino acids. CDR3: CASSTGPLVVDTQYF. The CDR3 nucleotides are TGCGCCAGCAGCACCGGCCCCCTGGTTGTCGATACGCAGTATTTT.

The chain is built from TRBV15 and TRBJ2-7, with D unresolved. Germline-derived CDR1 and CDR2 are LNHNV and YYDKDF (reference sequence). The CDR3 spans 16 residues. V was clipped by 0 bases and J by 3 bases, with 15 bases between them. The CDR3 loop reads CATSRDSSGWGYEQYF. The DNA for the CDR3 is TGTGCCACCAGCAGAGATTCCTCGGGTTGGGGCTACGAGCAGTACTTC.

This chain uses TRBV2 with TRBJ2-2, with 13 bases aligning to TRBD2. The CDR3 is 16 residues long. Germline loops: CDR1 SNHLY, CDR2 FYNNEI. V trimming: 4 bases; J trimming: 7 bases; junction bases outside the gene matches: 6. This chain's CDR3 is CASSVTSGGASGELFF. Here the CDR3 DNA reads TGTGCCAGCAGTGTTACTAGCGGGGGGGCTAGCGGGGAGCTGTTTTTT.

The rearrangement joins TRBV28 to TRBJ2-3; 12 positions match TRBD2. Germline V gives CDR1 MDHEN, CDR2 SYDVKM. CDR3 length equals 15 residues. J gave up 5 bases and V 5 bases, and 5 bases lay outside the gene matches. CDR3 sequence: CASSPTSGGKDTQYF. The CDR3 nucleotides are TGTGCCAGCAGTCCCACTAGCGGGGGGAAAGATACGCAGTATTTT.

The genes are TRBV27 and TRBJ1-5; unclear D gene. CDR1 is MNHEY, CDR2 SMNVEV, per germline (reference sequence). The CDR3 is made up of 13 amino acids. V shed 0 bases and J shed 3 bases, with 3 bases lying between them. The CDR3 DNA reads TGTGCCAGCAGTTTATCGTCCAATCAGCCCCAGCATTTT. It yields the protein CASSLSSNQPQHF.